This entry lists 26 T cell receptor beta chains sequenced from one sample in a study of shared clonotypes between healthy human individuals. TCRdb keeps only in-frame clones here, not all; method: immunoSEQ multiplex PCR. The top ten clones hold roughly 1.2% of a sample with about 1.5 million clones, roughly 96% of them seen once. Sample: naive CD4+ T cells sorted from blood. Subset: CD45RA+ positively selected. These receptors came from a man aged 30 to 39 in good health.

The V and J genes are TRBV2 and TRBJ1-4; D not certain. V dropped 7 bases and J dropped 7 bases, with 10 bases sitting between them. The CDR3 runs to 12 residues. Germline CDR1 and CDR2: SNHLY and FYNNEI. The CDR3 nucleotides read TGTGCCAGCATAGGGTACGGTGAAAAACTGTTTTTT. Its translation is CASIGYGEKLFF.

With respect to this clone: A much larger clone differs by one base, so this may be a read error. The sample holds other DNA sequences that translate to the same CDR3. The chain combines TRBV6-1 with TRBJ2-2; unclear D gene. This CDR3 is 13 amino acids long. The germline V gene has CDR1 MNHNS and CDR2 SASEGT. The germline V and J ends were trimmed by 3 bases and 3 bases, with 5 bases remaining between them. The CDR3 region is CASSDRDTGELFF. As DNA, the CDR3 is TGTGCCAGCAGTGACCGGGACACCGGGGAGCTGTTTTTT.

The chain has TRBV5-1 and TRBJ2-5; D is possibly TRBD2 (5 bases). CDR1 and CDR2 from the germline V gene are SGHRS and YFSETQ. The CDR3 is 15 amino acids. Trimming removed 5 bases from V and 1 base from J, with 15 bases in between. CDR3 sequence reads: CASSAASSLQETQYF. In DNA, the CDR3 is TGCGCCAGCAGTGCGGCTAGCAGTCTCCAAGAGACCCAGTACTTC.

The rearrangement uses TRBV19 and TRBJ2-5; 7 nucleotides match TRBD1. Germline values: CDR1 LNHDA, CDR2 SQIVND (reference sequence). V shed 3 bases, J shed 5 bases, and the junction held 6 bases outside the gene matches. This CDR3 has 14 amino acids. The CDR3 reads CASSMTGILETQYF. The CDR3 DNA reads as TGTGCCAGTAGTATGACAGGGATTCTTGAGACCCAGTACTTC.

As DNA, the CDR3 is TGTGCCTGGAGTGTAGTAGCGGGAGGTCCCCACAATGAGCAGTTCTTC. Residues: CAWSVVAGGPHNEQFF. V usage is TRBV30 and J usage is TRBJ2-1; TRBD2 aligns across 10 bases. The CDR3 has 16 amino acids. Losses at the gene ends were 0 bases for V and 5 bases for J; bases not matched to a gene: 7. The germline gives CDR1 GTSNPN, CDR2 SVGIG (reference sequence).

The V gene is TRBV5-6, the J gene TRBJ2-2; 10 bases fit TRBD1. Losses at the gene ends were 0 bases for V and 5 bases for J; bases not matched to a gene: 4. The CDR3 has 16 amino acids. CDR1 is SGHDT, CDR2 YYEEEE, per germline. For the CDR3, the DNA is TGTGCCAGCAGCTTGGCGGGACAGGGGCGGACCGGGGAGCTGTTTTTT. It translates to CASSLAGQGRTGELFF. The whole variable domain, filled in from reference TRBV5-6 and TRBJ2-2, reads DAGVTQSPTHLIKTRGQQVTLRCSPKSGHDTVSWYQQALGQGPQFIFQYYEEEERQRGNFPDRFSGHQFPNYSSELNVNALLLGDSALYLCASSLAGQGRTGELFFGEGSRLTVL.

This sequence joins TRBV27 and TRBJ2-3; D remains ambiguous. The germline gives CDR1 MNHEY, CDR2 SMNVEV (reference sequence). The CDR3 contains 14 residues. V was pared by 5 bases and J by 3 bases, with 12 bases between. As DNA, the CDR3 is TGTGCCAGCAGTCGTCCCGGCAGGACAGATACGCAGTATTTT. The encoded protein is CASSRPGRTDTQYF.

This clone was counted once. The chain recombines TRBV7-9 with TRBJ2-1, with D hard to call. Trimming shortened V by 5 bases and J by 7 bases, and 6 bases separated the two germline ends. Germline CDR1 is SEHNR and CDR2 is FQNEAQ (reference sequence). The CDR3 totals 11 residues. CDR3 residues: CASSQLNEQFF. For the CDR3, the DNA is TGTGCCAGCAGCCAACTAAATGAGCAGTTCTTC.

The V and J genes are TRBV6-1 and TRBJ1-5; D might be TRBD1 (5 bases). The CDR3 runs 14 residues. The V and J ends lost 1 base and 7 bases respectively, with 11 bases between them. The germline V gene has CDR1 MNHNS and CDR2 SASEGT. The CDR3 nucleotides read TGTGCCAGCAGTGAAGTCGGGACTGAACAGCCCCAGCATTTT. It yields the protein CASSEVGTEQPQHF.

As for this clone: The sample holds other DNA sequences that translate to the same CDR3. The chain employs TRBV5-1 and TRBJ2-3, with a possible D match to TRBD1 (6 bases). The CDR3 totals 16 residues. V was cut by 1 base and J by 0 bases, with 12 bases left in between. Germline loops: CDR1 SGHRS, CDR2 YFSETQ. The CDR3 DNA follows: TGCGCCAGCAGCTTGTCGGGCAGGGGTAGCACAGATACGCAGTATTTT. It is translated as CASSLSGRGSTDTQYF.

This sequence joins TRBV5-1 and TRBJ1-1; D is perhaps TRBD1 (6 bases). The V gene lost 3 bases and the J gene lost 3 bases, with 18 bases spanning the gap. The CDR3 sequence is 16 residues long. The germline CDR1 and CDR2 sequences are SGHRS and YFSETQ. CDR3 in DNA: TGCGCCAGCAGCTGGGACCGGACAGTCGGAGACACTGAAGCTTTCTTT. It specifies CASSWDRTVGDTEAFF.

The V call is TRBV18, the J call TRBJ2-7, with unresolved D. Germline loops: CDR1 KGHSH, CDR2 LQKENI. The CDR3 length is 14 residues. Trimming removed 0 bases at V and 2 bases at J, with 8 bases between. As DNA, the CDR3 is TGTGCCAGCTCACCACCGTCTATCCCCTACGAGCAGTACTTC. It is translated as CASSPPSIPYEQYF.

The J gene is TRBJ2-7, the V gene TRBV2, with 13 positions matching TRBD2. The CDR3 has 16 residues. V dropped 6 bases and J dropped 1; count of bases not matched to a gene: 6. Per the germline V gene, CDR1 is SNHLY and CDR2 is FYNNEI. The CDR3: CASSGLAGEGSYEQYF. As DNA, the CDR3 is TGTGCCAGCAGCGGACTAGCGGGAGAAGGGTCCTACGAGCAGTACTTC.

The rearrangement uses TRBV10-1 and TRBJ1-1, with D possibly TRBD1 on 5 matching bases. The CDR3 loop spans 15 amino acids. Trimming removed 8 bases from V and 0 bases from J, with 16 bases in between. CDR1 is WNHNN and CDR2 is SYGVQD in the germline V gene (reference sequence). The CDR3 DNA reads TGCGCCAGCCGCCTAAAGGGACTAATGAACACTGAAGCTTTCTTT. Translated: CASRLKGLMNTEAFF.

The table lists this clone with a count of one. The gene calls are TRBV7-8 and TRBJ2-2; D may be TRBD1 or TRBD2 (5 bases each). Trimming took off 7 bases at V and 0 bases at J, with 18 bases between the two ends. This CDR3 has 17 amino acids. The germline gives CDR1 SGHVS, CDR2 FQNEAQ. The CDR3 reads CASTKTRDGANTGELFF. The CDR3 coding sequence is TGTGCCAGCACCAAAACCCGGGACGGGGCGAACACCGGGGAGCTGTTTTTT.

The chain uses TRBV10-3 and TRBJ2-2, with D perhaps matching TRBD1 or TRBD2 (5 bases each). Germline CDR1 ENHRY, CDR2 SYGVKD. The V end was cut by 2 bases, the J end by 6 bases, with 10 bases between. The length of the CDR3 is 14 residues. CDR3 sequence reads: CAISEGGRSGELFF. The DNA of the CDR3 is TGTGCCATCAGTGAGGGGGGTAGGTCCGGGGAGCTGTTTTTT.

This clone was counted a single time. The rearrangement joins TRBV7-9 to TRBJ1-2; D gene uncertain. This CDR3 has 13 amino acids. The V end lost 8 bases, the J end lost 3 bases, and 13 bases lay between the germline ends. Germline V gene sequence: CDR1 SEHNR, CDR2 FQNEAQ (reference sequence). The CDR3 DNA follows: TGTGCCAGCGAGTTATATAAGGACTATGGCTACACCTTC. This encodes CASELYKDYGYTF.

The J gene is TRBJ2-2, the V gene TRBV2; 8 nucleotides match TRBD1. CDR1 and CDR2 from the germline V gene are SNHLY and FYNNEI. CDR3 size: 16 residues. V lost 7 bases to trimming and J lost 7 bases; unmatched junction nucleotides: 14. Here the CDR3 reads CASIARSGGAGGELFF. CDR3 nucleotides: TGTGCCAGCATCGCGCGTTCAGGGGGCGCAGGCGGGGAGCTGTTTTTT.

The CDR3: CASSPMGRNTGELFF. The CDR3 DNA is TGTGCCAGCTCACCTATGGGACGGAACACCGGGGAGCTGTTTTTT. The chain combines TRBV18 with TRBJ2-2, with D perhaps TRBD1 or TRBD2 (5 bases each). Per germline, CDR1 KGHSH and CDR2 LQKENI. V lost 3 bases, J lost 1 base, and 9 bases lay in between. The CDR3 loop spans 15 amino acids.

J is TRBJ1-1 and V is TRBV6-1; possible D gene TRBD1, 6 bases. The CDR3 totals 16 residues. The V and J ends lost 1 base and 3 bases respectively, with 15 bases between them. Looked up from germline, CDR1 is MNHNS and CDR2 is SASEGT. The CDR3 spells CASSEVRGRGHTEAFF. Here the CDR3 DNA reads TGTGCCAGCAGTGAAGTAAGGGGCAGGGGCCACACTGAAGCTTTCTTT.

The V gene is TRBV5-1, the J gene TRBJ2-1; TRBD2 matches at 7 bases. The CDR3 runs to 14 residues. Looked up from germline, CDR1 is SGHRS and CDR2 is YFSETQ. J gave up 9 bases and V 3 bases, and 9 bases lay outside the gene matches. CDR3 coding DNA: TGCGCCAGCAGCTGGGGGGGAATGGGCGGTGAGCAGTTCTTC. Translation gives CASSWGGMGGEQFF.

Only one count was recorded for this clone. This chain links TRBV27 with TRBJ2-7; possibly TRBD2 for D (5 bases). Trimming took off 5 bases at V and 1 base at J, with 12 bases between the two ends. The CDR3 extends over 14 amino acids. Germline CDR1 and CDR2: MNHEY and SMNVEV (reference sequence). As DNA, the CDR3 is TGTGCCAGCAGTCAAACGGGGATTTCCTACGAGCAGTACTTC. Its translation is CASSQTGISYEQYF.

V usage is TRBV5-4 and J usage is TRBJ2-1; no definite D call. Trimming took off 4 bases at V and 7 bases at J, with 9 bases between the two ends. This CDR3 spans 12 amino acids. CDR1 and CDR2 from the germline V gene are SGHNT and YYREEE (reference sequence). The CDR3 DNA reads TGTGCCAGCAGCGGTGACTTGAATGAGCAGTTCTTC. As protein: CASSGDLNEQFF.

This clone showed up just once. CDR3 nucleotide sequence: TGTGCCAGCACCCCTCTGTCAGGGAACAACAATGAGCAGTTCTTC. Translated: CASTPLSGNNNEQFF. This rearrangement joins TRBV7-8 to TRBJ2-1; D is perhaps TRBD1 (5 bases). The CDR3 loop spans 15 amino acids. V was pared by 7 bases and J by 5 bases, with 18 bases between. Looked up from germline, CDR1 is SGHVS and CDR2 is FQNEAQ.

The V and J genes are TRBV10-2 and TRBJ2-1, with unresolved D. This CDR3 has 15 residues. The germline gives CDR1 WSHSY, CDR2 SAAADI. Trimming took 8 bases from V and 6 from J, leaving 20 bases between them. The CDR3 DNA is TGCGCCAGCCTACCCGATAGCTGGCGCAGCAATGAGCAGTTCTTC. It is translated as CASLPDSWRSNEQFF.

The chain has TRBV11-3 and TRBJ2-3; a possible D gene is TRBD2 (5 bases). CDR1 SGHNT and CDR2 YENEEA come from the germline V gene. V was clipped by 2 bases and J by 9 bases, with 15 bases between them. CDR3 length equals 14 residues. The CDR3 region is CASSLIGPAATQYF. The DNA for the CDR3 is TGTGCCAGCAGCTTAATCGGGCCAGCGGCGACGCAGTATTTT.